This TCR beta chain was sequenced in a study of cytomegalovirus exposure and HLA in healthy donors. This clone was detected a few times. The antigen remains undetermined. This CDR3 comprises 15 residues. Germline V gives CDR1 LGHNA, CDR2 YNFKEQ. V was shortened by 1 base and J by 4 bases, with 11 bases between the two germline ends. Study-level findings and limits: The authors later found TCR association rates varying by HLA locus, with DRB1 most and HLA-C fewest. An analysis done earlier found most TCR beta V segments productive about 90% or about 30% of the time. Some highly shared sequence variants likely arose as a pipeline artifact. Many donors carried some public TCRs, although rarity characterized most TCR sequences.

The PCR ran on 60 Vbeta and 13 Jbeta primers. Generated by immunoSEQ multiplex PCR, the TCRdb table keeps only in-frame clones and is missing some. The data show fewer than 200,000 clones, around 69% seen once. Input material: PBMCs. The clonotype originates from a woman aged 30 to 39 in good health and CMV-seronegative. This chain connects TRBV4-2 to TRBJ1-5, with D tentatively TRBD1 (6 bases). In nucleotides, the CDR3 is TGTGCCAGCAGCCAAGTACAGGGAGGGAATCAGCCCCAGCATTTT. Amino acids: CASSQVQGGNQPQHF.